This TCR beta chain originates from a study of CD8 T cells in Susac syndrome. Whole-study context: When blood was drawn, patients with Susac syndrome were on intravenous immunoglobulin alone, on corticosteroids, or therapy-naive. Findings and limits, study-wide: The CD4+ T cell repertoires, which came from Susac syndrome patients, showed no sign of clonal expansion.

The CDR3 length is 13 residues. Germline V gives CDR1 SEHNR, CDR2 FQNEAQ (reference sequence). V lost 5 bases and J lost 6, with 12 bases in between. RNA, at about 0.5 to 1 ug, was reverse transcribed with random hexamers. TCRdb recomputed calls from the immunoSEQ multiplex PCR reads with MiXCR, one row per CDR3 protein. Counted here are approximately 260,000 distinct CDR3 sequences, about 95% occurring once; the ten biggest clones make up approximately 0.094%. This clonotype was counted a single time. The antigen is unknown. High-throughput TCR beta sequencing covered peripheral CD8+ and CD4+ T cells.

This chain uses TRBV7-9 with TRBJ2-3, with D uncertain. The sequenced sample consisted of CD4+ T cells from PBMCs. The TCR sequence derives from a human donor with Susac syndrome. The DNA of the CDR3 is TGTGCCAGCAGCCCTATGGGGTGGGATACGCAGTATTTT. It translates to CASSPMGWDTQYF.